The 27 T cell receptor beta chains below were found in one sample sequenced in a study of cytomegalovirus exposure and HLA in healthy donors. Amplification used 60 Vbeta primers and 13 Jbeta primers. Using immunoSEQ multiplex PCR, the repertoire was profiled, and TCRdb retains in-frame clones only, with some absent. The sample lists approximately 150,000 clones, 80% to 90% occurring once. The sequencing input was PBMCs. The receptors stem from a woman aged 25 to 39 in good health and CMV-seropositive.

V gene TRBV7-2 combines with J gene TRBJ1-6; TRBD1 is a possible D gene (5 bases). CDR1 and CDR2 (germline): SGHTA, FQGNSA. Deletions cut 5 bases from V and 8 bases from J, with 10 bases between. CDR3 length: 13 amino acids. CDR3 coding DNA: TGTGCCAGCAGCCCCCCCAGGGATTCACCCCTCCACTTT. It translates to CASSPPRDSPLHF.

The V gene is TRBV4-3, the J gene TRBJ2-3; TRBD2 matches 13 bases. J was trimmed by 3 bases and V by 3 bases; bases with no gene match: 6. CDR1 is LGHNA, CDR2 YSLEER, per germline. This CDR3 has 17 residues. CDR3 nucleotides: TGCGCCAGCAGCCAGAGGACTAGCGGGGGTGGGACAGATACGCAGTATTTT. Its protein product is CASSQRTSGGGTDTQYF.

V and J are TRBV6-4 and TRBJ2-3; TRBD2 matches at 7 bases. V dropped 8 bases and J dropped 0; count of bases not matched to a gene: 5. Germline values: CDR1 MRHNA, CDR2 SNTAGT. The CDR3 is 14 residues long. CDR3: CASSFSGSTDTQYF. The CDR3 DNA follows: TGTGCCAGCTCCTTTAGCGGGAGCACAGATACGCAGTATTTT.

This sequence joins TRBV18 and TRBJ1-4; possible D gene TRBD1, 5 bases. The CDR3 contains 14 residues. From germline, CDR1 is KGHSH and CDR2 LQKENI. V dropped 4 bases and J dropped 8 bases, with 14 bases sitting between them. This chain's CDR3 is CASSLYQGGEKLFF. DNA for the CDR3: TGTGCCAGCTCACTCTACCAGGGAGGAGAAAAACTGTTTTTT. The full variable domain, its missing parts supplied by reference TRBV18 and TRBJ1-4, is NAGVMQNPRHLVRRRGQEARLRCSPMKGHSHVYWYRQLPEEGLKFMVYLQKENIIDESGMPKERFSAEFPKEGPSILRIQQVVRGDSAAYFCASSLYQGGEKLFFGSGTQLSVL.

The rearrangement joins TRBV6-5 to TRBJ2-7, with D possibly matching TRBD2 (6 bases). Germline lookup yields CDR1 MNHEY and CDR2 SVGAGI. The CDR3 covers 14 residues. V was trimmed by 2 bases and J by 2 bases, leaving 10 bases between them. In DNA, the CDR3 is TGTGCCAGCAGTTACGGGGGGACGGCCTACGAGCAGTACTTC. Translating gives CASSYGGTAYEQYF.

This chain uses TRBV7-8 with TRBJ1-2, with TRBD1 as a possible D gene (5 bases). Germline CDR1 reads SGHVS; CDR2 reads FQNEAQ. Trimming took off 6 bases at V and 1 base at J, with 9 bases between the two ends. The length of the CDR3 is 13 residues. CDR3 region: CASSRQNNYGYTF. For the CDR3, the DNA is TGTGCCAGCAGTCGACAGAATAACTATGGCTACACCTTC.

The CDR3 DNA sequence: TGTGCCATCAGTCTTCCAGGGGTCAATGAGCAGTTCTTC. The encoded protein is CAISLPGVNEQFF. The chain links TRBV10-3 to TRBJ2-1; D possibly corresponds to TRBD1 (6 bases). The CDR3 spans 13 residues. V shed 5 bases and J shed 6 bases, with 11 bases lying between them. Germline CDR1 ENHRY, CDR2 SYGVKD.

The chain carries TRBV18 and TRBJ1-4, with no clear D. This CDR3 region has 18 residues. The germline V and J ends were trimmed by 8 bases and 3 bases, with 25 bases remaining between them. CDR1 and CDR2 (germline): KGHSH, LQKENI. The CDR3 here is CASIPDKPVRVSNEKLFF. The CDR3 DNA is TGTGCCAGCATCCCCGATAAACCAGTGCGGGTCTCTAATGAAAAACTGTTTTTT.

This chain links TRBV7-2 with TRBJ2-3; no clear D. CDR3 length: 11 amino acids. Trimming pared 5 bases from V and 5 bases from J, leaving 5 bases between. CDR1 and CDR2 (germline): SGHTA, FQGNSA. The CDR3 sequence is CASSLRDTQYF. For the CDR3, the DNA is TGTGCCAGCAGCCTCAGAGATACGCAGTATTTT.

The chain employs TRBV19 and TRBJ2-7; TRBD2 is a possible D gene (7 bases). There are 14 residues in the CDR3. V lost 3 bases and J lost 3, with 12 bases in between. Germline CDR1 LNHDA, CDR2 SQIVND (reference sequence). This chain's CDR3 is CASSMGASGYEQYF. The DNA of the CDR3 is TGTGCCAGTAGTATGGGGGCTAGCGGCTACGAGCAGTACTTC.

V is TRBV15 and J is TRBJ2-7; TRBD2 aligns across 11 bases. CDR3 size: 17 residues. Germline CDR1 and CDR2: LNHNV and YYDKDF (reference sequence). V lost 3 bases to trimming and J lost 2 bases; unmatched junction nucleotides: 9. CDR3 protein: CATSREALAGDTYEQYF. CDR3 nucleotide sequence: TGTGCCACCAGCAGGGAAGCACTAGCGGGAGATACCTACGAGCAGTACTTC.

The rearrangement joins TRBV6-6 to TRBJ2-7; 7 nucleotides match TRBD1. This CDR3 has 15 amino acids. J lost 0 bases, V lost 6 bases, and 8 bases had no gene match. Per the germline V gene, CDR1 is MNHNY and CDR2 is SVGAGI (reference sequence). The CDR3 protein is CASSPPRDSSYEQYF. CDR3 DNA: TGTGCCAGCAGCCCTCCCCGGGACAGCTCCTACGAGCAGTACTTC.

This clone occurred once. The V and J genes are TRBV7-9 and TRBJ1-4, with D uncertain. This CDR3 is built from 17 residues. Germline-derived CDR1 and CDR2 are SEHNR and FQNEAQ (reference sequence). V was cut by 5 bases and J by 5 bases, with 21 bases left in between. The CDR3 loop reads CASSEYGSDYSNEKLFF. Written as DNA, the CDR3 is TGTGCCAGCAGCGAATATGGATCGGACTACTCCAATGAAAAACTGTTTTTT.

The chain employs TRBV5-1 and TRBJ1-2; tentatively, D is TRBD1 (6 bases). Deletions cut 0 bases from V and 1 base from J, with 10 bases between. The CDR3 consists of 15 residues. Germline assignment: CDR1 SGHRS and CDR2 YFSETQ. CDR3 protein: CASSLVDSFNYGYTF. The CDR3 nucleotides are TGCGCCAGCAGCTTGGTGGACAGCTTTAACTATGGCTACACCTTC.

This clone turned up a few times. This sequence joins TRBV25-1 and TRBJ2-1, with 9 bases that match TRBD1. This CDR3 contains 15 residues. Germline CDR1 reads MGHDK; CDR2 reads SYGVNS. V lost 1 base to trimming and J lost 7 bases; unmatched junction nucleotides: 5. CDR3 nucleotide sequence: TGTGCCAGCAGTGAATTTACAGGGGGCAAGAATGAGCAGTTCTTC. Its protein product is CASSEFTGGKNEQFF.

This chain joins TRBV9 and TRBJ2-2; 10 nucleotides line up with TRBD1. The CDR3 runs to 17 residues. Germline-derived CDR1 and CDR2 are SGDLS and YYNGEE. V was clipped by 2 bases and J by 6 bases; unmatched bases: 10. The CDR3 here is CASSVAPPGQGSGELFF. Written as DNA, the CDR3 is TGTGCCAGCAGCGTCGCGCCGCCGGGACAGGGGTCCGGGGAGCTGTTTTTT.

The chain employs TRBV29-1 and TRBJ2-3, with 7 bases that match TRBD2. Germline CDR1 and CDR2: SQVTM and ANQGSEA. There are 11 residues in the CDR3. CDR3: CHGGFLDTQYF. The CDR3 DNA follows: TGCCACGGGGGGTTCTTAGATACGCAGTATTTT.

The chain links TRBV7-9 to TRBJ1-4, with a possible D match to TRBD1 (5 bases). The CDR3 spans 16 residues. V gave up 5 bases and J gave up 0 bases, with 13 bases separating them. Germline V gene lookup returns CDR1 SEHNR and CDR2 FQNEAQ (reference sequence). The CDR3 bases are TGTGCCAGCAGCCCCGGGACTCCCGCAACTAATGAAAAACTGTTTTTT. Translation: CASSPGTPATNEKLFF.

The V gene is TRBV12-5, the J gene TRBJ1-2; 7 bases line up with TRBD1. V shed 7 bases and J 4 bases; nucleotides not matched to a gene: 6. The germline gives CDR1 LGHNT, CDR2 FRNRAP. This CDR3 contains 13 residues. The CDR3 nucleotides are TGTGCTAGTGCCTGGGGACAGACCTATGGCTACACCTTC. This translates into CASAWGQTYGYTF.

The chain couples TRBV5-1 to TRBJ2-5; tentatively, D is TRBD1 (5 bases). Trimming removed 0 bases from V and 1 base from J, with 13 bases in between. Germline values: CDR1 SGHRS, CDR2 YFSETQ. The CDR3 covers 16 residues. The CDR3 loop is CASSLAPTDRQETQYF. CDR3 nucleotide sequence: TGCGCCAGCAGCTTGGCCCCGACAGACCGCCAAGAGACCCAGTACTTC.

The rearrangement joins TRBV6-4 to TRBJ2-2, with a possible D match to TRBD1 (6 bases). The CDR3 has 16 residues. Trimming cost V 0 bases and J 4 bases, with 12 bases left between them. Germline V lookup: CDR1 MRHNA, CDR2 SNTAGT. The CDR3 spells CASSDSQGLVTGELFF. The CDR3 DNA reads TGTGCCAGCAGTGACTCGCAGGGGCTGGTCACCGGGGAGCTGTTTTTT.

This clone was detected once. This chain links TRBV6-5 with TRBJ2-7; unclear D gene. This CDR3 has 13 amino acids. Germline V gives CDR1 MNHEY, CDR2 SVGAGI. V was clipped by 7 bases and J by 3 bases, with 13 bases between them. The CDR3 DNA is TGTGCCAGCAAGGAGCAGCCTAACTACGAGCAGTACTTC. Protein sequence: CASKEQPNYEQYF.

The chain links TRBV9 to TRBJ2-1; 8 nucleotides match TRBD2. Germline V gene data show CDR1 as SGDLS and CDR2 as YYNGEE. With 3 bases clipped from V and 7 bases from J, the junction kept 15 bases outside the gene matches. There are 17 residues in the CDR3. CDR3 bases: TGTGCCAGCAGCGCTCGTCTCGGGGGGGCGAAGTTTAATGAGCAGTTCTTC. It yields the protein CASSARLGGAKFNEQFF.

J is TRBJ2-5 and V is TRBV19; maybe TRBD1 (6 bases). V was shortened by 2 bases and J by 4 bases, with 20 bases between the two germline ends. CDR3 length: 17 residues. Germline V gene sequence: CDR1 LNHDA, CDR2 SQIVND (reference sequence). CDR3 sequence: CASSISTTGTFGETQYF. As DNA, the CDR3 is TGTGCCAGTAGTATAAGCACGACAGGCACCTTTGGAGAGACCCAGTACTTC. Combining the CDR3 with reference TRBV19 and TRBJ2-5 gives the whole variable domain DGGITQSPKYLFRKEGQNVTLSCEQNLNHDAMYWYRQDPGQGLRLIYYSQIVNDFQKGDIAEGYSVSREKKESFPLTVTSAQKNPTAFYLCASSISTTGTFGETQYFGPGTRLLVL.

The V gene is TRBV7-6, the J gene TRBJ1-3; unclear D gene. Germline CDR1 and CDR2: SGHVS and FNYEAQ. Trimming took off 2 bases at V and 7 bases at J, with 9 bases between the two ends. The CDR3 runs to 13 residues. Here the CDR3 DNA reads TGTGCCAGCAGCTTAAACCTCGGGAACACCATATATTTT. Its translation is CASSLNLGNTIYF.

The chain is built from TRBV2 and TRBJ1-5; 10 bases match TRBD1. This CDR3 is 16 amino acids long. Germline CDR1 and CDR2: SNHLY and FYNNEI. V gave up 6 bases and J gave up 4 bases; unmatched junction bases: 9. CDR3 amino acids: CASSFGGDRGNQPQHF. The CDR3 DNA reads TGTGCCAGCAGCTTCGGTGGGGACAGGGGAAATCAGCCCCAGCATTTT.

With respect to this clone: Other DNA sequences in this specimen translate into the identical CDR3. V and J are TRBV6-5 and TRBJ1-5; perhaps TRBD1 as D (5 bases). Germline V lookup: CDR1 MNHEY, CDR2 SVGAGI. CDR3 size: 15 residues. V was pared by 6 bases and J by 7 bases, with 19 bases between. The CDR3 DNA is TGTGCCAGCAGCGGGACTTCCTGGCGGGAACAGCCCCAGCATTTT. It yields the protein CASSGTSWREQPQHF.